The 30 T cell receptor beta chains listed next were all sequenced from one sample in a study of CD8 T cells in Susac syndrome. RNA amounts of about 0.5 to 1 ug underwent reverse transcription with random hexamers. TCRdb re-called the immunoSEQ multiplex PCR reads with MiXCR, one entry per CDR3 protein. The sample has 120,000 to 150,000 distinct CDR3 sequences, roughly 94% seen once. Sequenced sample: CD4+ T cells from PBMCs. These receptors came from a human donor in good health.

This chain links TRBV9 with TRBJ2-1; maybe TRBD2 (6 bases). Trimming cost V 0 bases and J 12 bases, with 16 bases left between them. CDR3 length: 14 amino acids. CDR1 and CDR2 from the germline V gene are SGDLS and YYNGEE. CDR3 sequence: CASSVEAGTRGQFF. CDR3 DNA: TGTGCCAGCAGCGTAGAGGCGGGAACAAGAGGGCAGTTCTTC.

The chain joins TRBV20-1 to TRBJ1-2, with 8 bases lining up with TRBD1. Trimming cost V 2 bases and J 4 bases; bases outside gene matches: 3. The V gene's germline CDR1 is DFQATT and CDR2 SNEGSKA (reference sequence). The CDR3 contains 13 residues. Here the CDR3 DNA reads TGCAGTGCTAGACAGGGGGCAGGCTATGGCTACACCTTC. It specifies CSARQGAGYGYTF.

The chain carries TRBV30 and TRBJ2-4, with 12 bases lining up with TRBD1. The germline V gene encodes CDR1 GTSNPN and CDR2 SVGIG (reference sequence). The CDR3 extends over 14 amino acids. V dropped 1 base and J dropped 7; count of bases not matched to a gene: 2. CDR3 bases: TGTGCCTGGAGTGAGGGACAGGGGGCGAACATTCAGTACTTC. It specifies CAWSEGQGANIQYF. The variable domain in full, with the rest retrieved from reference TRBV30 and TRBJ2-4, is SQTIHQWPATLVQPVGSPLSLECTVEGTSNPNLYWYRQAAGRGLQLLFYSVGIGQISSEVPQNLSASRPQDRQFILSSKKLLLSDSGFYLCAWSEGQGANIQYFGAGTRLSVL.

The chain combines TRBV12-3 or TRBV12-4 with TRBJ2-1; TRBD2 matches 7 bases. The CDR3 runs 16 residues. V gave up 4 bases and J gave up 4 bases; unmatched junction bases: 10. The CDR3 coding sequence is TGTGCCAGCAGTTCCCCCTCGGGGGGTTCGTACAATGAGCAGTTCTTC. Translation gives CASSSPSGGSYNEQFF.

V usage is TRBV3-1 and J usage is TRBJ2-1; 7 bases line up with TRBD1. The CDR3 is 15 residues long. In germline, CDR1 is LGHDT, CDR2 YNNKEL (reference sequence). V was pared by 4 bases and J by 4 bases, with 7 bases of the junction left unmatched. The CDR3 nucleotides are TGTGCCAGCAGCCCTCCGGGACAGTTATACAATGAGCAGTTCTTC. This codes for CASSPPGQLYNEQFF.

The V call is TRBV5-6, the J call TRBJ2-3, with D unclear. CDR1 is SGHDT and CDR2 is YYEEEE in the germline V gene. The CDR3 loop spans 14 amino acids. The V end was cut by 2 bases, the J end by 2 bases, with 9 bases between. The CDR3 DNA reads TGTGCCAGCAGCTTAAGGACCATCACAGATACGCAGTATTTT. It encodes CASSLRTITDTQYF.

The V gene is TRBV2, the J gene TRBJ2-5; TRBD2 matches 10 bases. This CDR3 is built from 15 residues. Trimming removed 7 bases from V and 4 bases from J; junction bases left unmatched: 9. Germline lookup yields CDR1 SNHLY and CDR2 FYNNEI. CDR3 protein: CASKGGLATGETQYF. Here the CDR3 DNA reads TGTGCCAGCAAGGGGGGACTAGCGACAGGAGAGACCCAGTACTTC.

CDR3 residues: CASSLSDWWNDQPQHF. The CDR3 coding sequence is TGTGCCAGCAGCTTAAGTGATTGGTGGAACGATCAGCCCCAGCATTTT. V usage is TRBV7-2 and J usage is TRBJ1-5, with D unclear. The V gene's germline CDR1 is SGHTA and CDR2 FQGNSA. V lost 2 bases, J lost 5 bases, and 16 bases lay in between. This CDR3 has 16 amino acids.

The chain combines TRBV29-1 with TRBJ1-3, with 7 bases fitting TRBD1. CDR1 is SQVTM, CDR2 ANQGSEA, per germline. This CDR3 is built from 14 residues. J lost 4 bases, V lost 4 bases, and 7 bases had no gene match. CDR3 sequence: CSVATGAVGNTIYF. The CDR3 bases are TGCAGCGTTGCAACAGGGGCAGTGGGAAACACCATATATTTT.

The chain carries TRBV7-2 and TRBJ2-2, with D possibly being TRBD2 (6 bases). The CDR3 length is 18 residues. The ends were cut back, 5 bases at V and 0 bases at J, with 19 bases in the middle. The germline gives CDR1 SGHTA, CDR2 FQGNSA. The CDR3 loop reads CASSPSDRDSTNTGELFF. The CDR3 nucleotides read TGTGCCAGCAGCCCTTCTGACCGGGACTCGACGAACACCGGGGAGCTGTTTTTT. The variable domain in full, completed from reference TRBV7-2 and TRBJ2-2, reads GAGVSQSPSNKVTEKGKDVELRCDPISGHTALYWYRQSLGQGLEFLIYFQGNSAPDKSGLPSDRFSAERTGGSVSTLTIQRTQQEDSAVYLCASSPSDRDSTNTGELFFGEGSRLTVL.

This clonotype was recorded only once. This chain connects TRBV19 to TRBJ2-5; 7 bases fit TRBD1. V shed 6 bases and J 0 bases; nucleotides not matched to a gene: 10. CDR1 and CDR2 (germline): LNHDA, SQIVND (reference sequence). The CDR3 has 16 amino acids. CDR3 loop: CASSRITGADQETQYF. As DNA, the CDR3 is TGTGCCAGTAGCCGCATCACAGGGGCCGACCAAGAGACCCAGTACTTC.

This chain uses TRBV7-8 with TRBJ2-6; the D is unclear. V was trimmed by 3 bases and J by 0 bases, leaving 9 bases between them. The CDR3 is 16 amino acids. Germline loops: CDR1 SGHVS, CDR2 FQNEAQ. CDR3 nucleotides: TGTGCCAGCAGCTTCCTTCGTTCCTCTGGGGCCAACGTCCTGACTTTC. Translated: CASSFLRSSGANVLTF.

This chain links TRBV30 with TRBJ1-5; TRBD1 might be the D (6 bases). V was trimmed by 3 bases and J by 6 bases, leaving 12 bases between them. Germline CDR1 is GTSNPN and CDR2 is SVGIG (reference sequence). This CDR3 has 13 amino acids. In DNA form, the CDR3 reads TGTGCCTGGAGCCCCGGGGGCGGTCAGCCCCAGCATTTT. The encoded protein is CAWSPGGGQPQHF.

The chain recombines TRBV20-1 with TRBJ1-1; possible D gene TRBD1, 6 bases. The CDR3 consists of 14 residues. Trimming cost V 3 bases and J 4 bases, with 15 bases left between them. The V gene's germline CDR1 is DFQATT and CDR2 SNEGSKA (reference sequence). The DNA of the CDR3 is TGCAGTGCTAGTTTGGGGGCGCTGACCACTGAAGCTTTCTTT. This sequence encodes CSASLGALTTEAFF.

This chain joins TRBV5-1 and TRBJ1-1; D may be TRBD1 (5 bases). The germline gives CDR1 SGHRS, CDR2 YFSETQ. The V and J ends lost 0 bases and 5 bases respectively, with 23 bases between them. CDR3 length equals 18 residues. The DNA for the CDR3 is TGCGCCAGCAGCTTGGTAGTAGGGGATGTAAGGTCGAGGACTGAAGCTTTCTTT. Its translation: CASSLVVGDVRSRTEAFF.

The chain carries TRBV2 and TRBJ1-2, with D possibly TRBD1 on 5 matching bases. The germline gives CDR1 SNHLY, CDR2 FYNNEI. Trimming pared 5 bases from V and 3 bases from J, leaving 10 bases between. The CDR3 is 13 residues long. Written as DNA, the CDR3 is TGTGCCAGCAGTAGGGGCAGCTACTATGGCTACACCTTC. This encodes CASSRGSYYGYTF.

The J gene is TRBJ2-7, the V gene TRBV5-1; D call uncertain. Germline V gives CDR1 SGHRS, CDR2 YFSETQ. The CDR3 is made up of 14 amino acids. V was shortened by 2 bases and J by 12 bases, with 21 bases between the two germline ends. The CDR3: CASSFGNSNLRAYF. The CDR3 DNA follows: TGCGCCAGCAGCTTCGGCAACAGCAACCTACGTGCGTACTTC.

For the CDR3, the DNA is TGTGCCAGCTCACCACCGGATCTCCGCAATGAGCAGTTCTTC. Its translation: CASSPPDLRNEQFF. The chain carries TRBV18 and TRBJ2-1, with D unclear. Trimming cost V 0 bases and J 6 bases, with 9 bases left between them. The CDR3 runs 14 residues. Germline V lookup: CDR1 KGHSH, CDR2 LQKENI.

The chain carries TRBV4-1 and TRBJ2-5; TRBD2 is a possible D gene (6 bases). V was shortened by 0 bases and J by 5 bases, with 10 bases between the two germline ends. Germline CDR1 and CDR2: MGHRA and YSYEKL. This CDR3 region has 14 residues. The CDR3 loop is CASSQDGGYETQYF. Here the CDR3 DNA reads TGCGCCAGCAGCCAAGATGGAGGGTACGAGACCCAGTACTTC.

V gene TRBV5-1 combines with J gene TRBJ2-7; D is perhaps TRBD1 (5 bases). CDR3 length: 14 residues. V gave up 0 bases and J gave up 5 bases, with 12 bases separating them. The germline gives CDR1 SGHRS, CDR2 YFSETQ. CDR3 loop: CASSLGTNLNEQYF. CDR3 nucleotides: TGCGCCAGCAGCTTGGGGACAAACCTAAACGAGCAGTACTTC.

The rearrangement uses TRBV6-1 and TRBJ1-2, with 8 bases fitting TRBD1. The length of the CDR3 is 15 residues. CDR1 and CDR2 (germline): MNHNS, SASEGT. V shed 4 bases, J shed 5 bases, and the junction held 9 bases outside the gene matches. CDR3 amino acids: CASSASGTGYYGYTF. CDR3 nucleotide sequence: TGTGCCAGCAGTGCCTCCGGGACAGGTTATTATGGCTACACCTTC.

The chain carries TRBV6-6 and TRBJ1-1; D is uncertain. In germline, CDR1 is MNHNY, CDR2 SVGAGI (reference sequence). The CDR3 is 13 amino acids. Trimming removed 0 bases from V and 2 bases from J, with 4 bases in between. This chain's CDR3 is CASSYSSNTEAFF. The CDR3 DNA follows: TGTGCCAGCAGTTACTCTAGTAACACTGAAGCTTTCTTT.

As DNA, the CDR3 is TGTGCCAGCAGTTATTCCCTGGCCTACGAGCAGTACTTC. It is translated as CASSYSLAYEQYF. J is TRBJ2-7 and V is TRBV28; D ambiguous. Trimming cost V 4 bases and J 2 bases, with 9 bases left between them. The CDR3 length is 13 residues. CDR1 and CDR2 from the germline V gene are MDHEN and SYDVKM.

The V and J genes are TRBV6-6 and TRBJ1-5; D not resolved. Looked up from germline, CDR1 is MNHNY and CDR2 is SVGAGI (reference sequence). This CDR3 comprises 13 residues. V was shortened by 7 bases and J by 4 bases, with 11 bases between the two germline ends. The CDR3: CASNFAGNQPQHF. The CDR3 coding sequence is TGTGCCAGCAATTTTGCGGGGAATCAGCCCCAGCATTTT.

The rearrangement uses TRBV30 and TRBJ2-7; 11 bases agree with TRBD2. Unmatched junction bases numbered 4, after V lost 0 bases and J lost 6 bases. Germline assignment: CDR1 GTSNPN and CDR2 SVGIG (reference sequence). The CDR3 is 14 amino acids. The CDR3 nucleotides read TGTGCCTGGAGTGTAGGCACTAGCGGGAGCGAGCAGTACTTC. This translates into CAWSVGTSGSEQYF.

The V call is TRBV30, the J call TRBJ1-2; D possibly corresponds to TRBD1 (6 bases). V was shortened by 0 bases and J by 7 bases, with 12 bases between the two germline ends. The CDR3 spans 13 residues. Germline loops: CDR1 GTSNPN, CDR2 SVGIG (reference sequence). This CDR3 is CAWSVVRGSGYTF. CDR3 DNA sequence: TGTGCCTGGAGTGTAGTCAGGGGATCTGGCTACACCTTC.

The V and J genes are TRBV5-6 and TRBJ2-3, with TRBD1 matching 9 bases. Germline loops: CDR1 SGHDT, CDR2 YYEEEE. The trim removed 4 bases at V and 3 bases at J, leaving 3 bases unmatched. This CDR3 region has 14 residues. The chain's CDR3 is CASSAQGATDTQYF. CDR3 nucleotide sequence: TGTGCCAGCAGCGCACAGGGGGCTACAGATACGCAGTATTTT.

In this sample, this clonotype turned up once. The chain's CDR3 is CASRTGHSTDTQYF. The CDR3 DNA reads as TGCGCCAGCAGGACTGGCCACAGCACAGATACGCAGTATTTT. The V and J genes are TRBV5-1 and TRBJ2-3; D unresolved. CDR3 length: 14 amino acids. V lost 5 bases to trimming and J lost 0 bases, with 10 bases between them. Germline V CDR1 and CDR2: SGHRS, YFSETQ.

Only a few counts were recorded for this clonotype. The V gene is TRBV6-1, the J gene TRBJ2-3, with 8 bases identical to TRBD2. The junction had 7 bases not matched to a gene; V was cut back by 7 bases and J by 1 base. The CDR3 spans 15 residues. CDR1 is MNHNS, CDR2 SASEGT, per germline. CDR3: CASTPGGSRTDTQYF. CDR3 nucleotides: TGTGCCAGCACCCCGGGGGGGAGTCGCACAGATACGCAGTATTTT.

This chain connects TRBV29-1 to TRBJ1-3; D not resolved. This CDR3 is 12 amino acids long. The germline V gene encodes CDR1 SQVTM and CDR2 ANQGSEA. Trimming removed 1 base at V and 1 base at J, with 2 bases between. CDR3 nucleotide sequence: TGCAGCGTTGAAGGATCTGGAAACACCATATATTTT. Protein: CSVEGSGNTIYF. Variable domain in full (rest from reference TRBV29-1 and TRBJ1-3): SAVISQKPSRDICQRGTSLTIQCQVDSQVTMMFWYRQQPGQSLTLIATANQGSEATYESGFVIDKFPISRPNLTFSTLTVSNMSPEDSSIYLCSVEGSGNTIYFGEGSWLTVV.